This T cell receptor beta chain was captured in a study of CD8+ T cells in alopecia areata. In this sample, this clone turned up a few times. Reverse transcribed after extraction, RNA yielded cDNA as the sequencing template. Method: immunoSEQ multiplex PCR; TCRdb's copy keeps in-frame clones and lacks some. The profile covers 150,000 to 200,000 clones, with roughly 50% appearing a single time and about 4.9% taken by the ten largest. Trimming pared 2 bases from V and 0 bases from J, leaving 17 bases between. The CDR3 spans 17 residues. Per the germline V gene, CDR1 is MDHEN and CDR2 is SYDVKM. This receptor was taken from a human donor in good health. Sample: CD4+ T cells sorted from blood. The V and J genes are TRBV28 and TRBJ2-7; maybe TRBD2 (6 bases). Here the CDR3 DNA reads TGTGCCAGCAGTTTAGCCGCGGGAATTCCAGGCTCCTACGAGCAGTACTTC. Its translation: CASSLAAGIPGSYEQYF.